A selection of T cell receptor beta chains follows, all from one sample in a study of beta chain features in type 1 diabetes. Here immunoSEQ multiplex PCR was the method, and the copy in TCRdb shows in-frame clones only, minus some. Of around 360,000 clones listed, over 9.5% are singletons. The sample was naive CD4+ T cells from blood. The origin of the receptors is a woman between 18 and 30 years old with type 1 diabetes. The CDR3 runs from the conserved cysteine through the conserved F or W. The D gene is left open where the match is weak. Rows may omit the clone size; those that give it use once, few, many or a size class.

D gene: -; clone size: -; V gene: TRBV10-3; J gene: TRBJ1-5; CDR3 protein: CAISESGVSNQPQHF; CDR3 DNA: TGTGCCATCAGTGAGTCGGGAGTTAGCAATCAGCCCCAGCATTTT
D gene: TRBD2; clone size: -; V gene: TRBV28; J gene: TRBJ2-3; CDR3 protein: CASAGVRTRSTQYF; CDR3 DNA: TGTGCCAGCGCTGGGGTCCGGACTAGGAGTACGCAGTATTTT
D gene: -; clone size: few; V gene: TRBV5-1; J gene: TRBJ1-2; CDR3 protein: CASSLAQYDGYTF; CDR3 DNA: TGCGCCAGCAGCTTGGCGCAGTACGATGGCTACACCTTC
D gene: -; clone size: few; V gene: TRBV5-1; J gene: TRBJ1-5; CDR3 protein: CASSSSVGQPQHF; CDR3 DNA: TGCGCCAGCAGCTCATCCGTCGGTCAGCCCCAGCATTTT
D gene: TRBD1; clone size: few; V gene: TRBV9; J gene: TRBJ2-5; CDR3 protein: CASTAHDREKETQYF; CDR3 DNA: TGTGCCAGCACCGCCCACGACAGGGAGAAAGAGACCCAGTACTTC
D gene: -; clone size: few; V gene: TRBV21-1; J gene: TRBJ1-2; CDR3 protein: CASSKLEGRSDGYTF; CDR3 DNA: TGTGCCAGCAGCAAACTGGAGGGGCGGTCCGATGGCTACACCTTC
D gene: -; clone size: few; V gene: TRBV27; J gene: TRBJ2-7; CDR3 protein: CASSFKGGEQYF; CDR3 DNA: TGTGCCAGCAGTTTTAAGGGAGGCGAGCAGTACTTC
D gene: TRBD2; clone size: -; V gene: TRBV18; J gene: TRBJ2-7; CDR3 protein: CASSPGEGSYEQYF; CDR3 DNA: TGTGCCAGCTCACCAGGGGAGGGCTCCTACGAGCAGTACTTC
D gene: TRBD1; clone size: few; V gene: TRBV18; J gene: TRBJ2-5; CDR3 protein: CASSTGQSQETQYF; CDR3 DNA: TGTGCCAGCTCAACGGGACAGAGCCAAGAGACCCAGTACTTC
D gene: -; clone size: few; V gene: TRBV7-2; J gene: TRBJ2-2; CDR3 protein: CASSSMASVVTGELFF; CDR3 DNA: TGTGCCAGCAGCTCAATGGCTAGCGTCGTCACCGGGGAGCTGTTTTTT
D gene: TRBD2; clone size: few; V gene: TRBV10-3; J gene: TRBJ2-1; CDR3 protein: CAISESYAAGNEQFF; CDR3 DNA: TGTGCCATCAGTGAGTCTTATGCAGCGGGGAATGAGCAGTTCTTC
D gene: -; clone size: -; V gene: TRBV7-2; J gene: TRBJ2-7; CDR3 protein: CASSLAPGYEQYF; CDR3 DNA: TGTGCCAGCAGCTTAGCCCCAGGCTACGAGCAGTACTTC
D gene: -; clone size: few; V gene: TRBV5-6; J gene: TRBJ2-5; CDR3 protein: CASSLSGPETQYF; CDR3 DNA: TGTGCCAGCAGCTTGTCAGGGCCTGAGACCCAGTACTTC
D gene: TRBD1; clone size: -; V gene: TRBV30; J gene: TRBJ1-2; CDR3 protein: CAWSVRGQGLYTF; CDR3 DNA: TGTGCCTGGAGTGTACGAGGACAGGGATTGTACACCTTC
D gene: -; clone size: -; V gene: TRBV13; J gene: TRBJ2-7; CDR3 protein: CASSFPRRLTYF; CDR3 DNA: TGTGCCAGCAGCTTTCCCAGGAGACTAACTTACTTC
D gene: -; clone size: -; V gene: TRBV7-9; J gene: TRBJ2-5; CDR3 protein: CASSLGTSGGETQYF; CDR3 DNA: TGTGCCAGCAGCTTGGGGACGTCCGGAGGGGAGACCCAGTACTTC
D gene: -; clone size: -; V gene: TRBV5-1; J gene: TRBJ2-3; CDR3 protein: CASSSGHGLDTQYF; CDR3 DNA: TGCGCCAGCAGCTCGGGACACGGTCTAGATACGCAGTATTTT
D gene: -; clone size: -; V gene: TRBV7-2; J gene: TRBJ1-4; CDR3 protein: CASSLRPQRDEKLFF; CDR3 DNA: TGTGCCAGCAGCCTCCGACCCCAACGGGATGAAAAACTGTTTTTT
D gene: -; clone size: few; V gene: TRBV14; J gene: TRBJ1-4; CDR3 protein: CASSPRTGNEKLFF; CDR3 DNA: TGTGCCAGCAGCCCTAGGACGGGAAATGAAAAACTGTTTTTT
D gene: -; clone size: -; V gene: TRBV6-5; J gene: TRBJ2-7; CDR3 protein: CAVSRPGSYEQYF; CDR3 DNA: TGTGCCGTCAGCAGACCAGGTTCGTACGAGCAGTACTTC
D gene: -; clone size: -; V gene: TRBV5-4; J gene: TRBJ1-6; CDR3 protein: CASSQDRTRGSSPLHF; CDR3 DNA: TGTGCCAGCAGCCAAGACAGGACCAGAGGTTCTTCACCCCTCCACTTT
D gene: -; clone size: few; V gene: TRBV4-3; J gene: TRBJ2-7; CDR3 protein: CASSPGGGGPYEQYF; CDR3 DNA: TGCGCCAGCAGCCCTGGGGGCGGGGGCCCTTACGAGCAGTACTTC
D gene: -; clone size: few; V gene: TRBV7-6; J gene: TRBJ1-1; CDR3 protein: CASSLVLGGAEAFF; CDR3 DNA: TGTGCCAGCAGCTTAGTCCTAGGAGGGGCTGAAGCTTTCTTT
D gene: -; clone size: few; V gene: TRBV5-4; J gene: TRBJ2-2; CDR3 protein: CASSVSYTGELFF; CDR3 DNA: TGTGCCAGCAGCGTGAGTTACACCGGGGAGCTGTTTTTT
D gene: -; clone size: few; V gene: TRBV18; J gene: TRBJ1-5; CDR3 protein: CASSPGSGSSNQPQHF; CDR3 DNA: TGTGCCAGCTCACCAGGGTCAGGGTCAAGCAATCAGCCCCAGCATTTT
D gene: -; clone size: -; V gene: TRBV21-1; J gene: TRBJ2-7; CDR3 protein: CASAGGNHEQYF; CDR3 DNA: TGTGCCAGCGCCGGGGGGAACCACGAGCAGTACTTC
D gene: TRBD1; clone size: few; V gene: TRBV4-1; J gene: TRBJ2-2; CDR3 protein: CASRGQGRRWTGELFF; CDR3 DNA: TGCGCCAGCAGGGGACAGGGCCGGCGCTGGACCGGGGAGCTGTTTTTT
D gene: TRBD1; clone size: -; V gene: TRBV29-1; J gene: TRBJ2-7; CDR3 protein: CSTRDRDYEQYF; CDR3 DNA: TGCAGCACCCGGGACAGGGATTACGAGCAGTACTTC
D gene: TRBD1; clone size: few; V gene: TRBV14; J gene: TRBJ1-2; CDR3 protein: CASSWGQLSYGYTF; CDR3 DNA: TGTGCCAGCAGCTGGGGACAGCTAAGCTATGGCTACACCTTC